The 5 T cell receptor beta chains given below trace back to one sample, sequenced in a study of shared clonotypes between healthy human individuals. TCRdb's copy holds only in-frame clones and misses some; the assay was immunoSEQ multiplex PCR. The data contain about a million clones, around 74% of them seen just once; the ten biggest clones take up 1.4%. The sequencing input was memory CD4+ T cells sorted from blood. Subset noted: CD45RA-negative fraction. These receptors originate from a man in his late teens or twenties in good health.

This clone was counted a single time. The chain employs TRBV29-1 and TRBJ1-2; 8 nucleotides match TRBD1. The junction had 12 bases not matched to a gene; V was cut back by 8 bases and J by 7 bases. Per the germline V gene, CDR1 is SQVTM and CDR2 is ANQGSEA. The CDR3 runs 13 residues. The CDR3, as DNA: TGCAGCACTCAATCAGGGGGCCAGGCTGGCTACACCTTC. Its protein is CSTQSGGQAGYTF.

The CDR3 loop is CASSLQGLAGGSYEQYF. The CDR3 nucleotides are TGCGCCAGCAGCTTGCAGGGCCTAGCGGGGGGTTCCTACGAGCAGTACTTC. The chain combines TRBV5-1 with TRBJ2-7; 11 bases match TRBD2. The CDR3 runs to 17 residues. The J segment lost 1 base and the V segment lost 1 base, leaving 7 bases of the junction unmatched. Germline CDR1 is SGHRS and CDR2 is YFSETQ.

J is TRBJ1-1 and V is TRBV5-4, with D possibly TRBD1 on 5 matching bases. CDR3 size: 15 residues. V was clipped by 4 bases and J by 4 bases, with 17 bases between them. CDR1 and CDR2 from the germline V gene are SGHNT and YYREEE (reference sequence). The CDR3 region is CASSLPGRIITEAFF. CDR3 DNA: TGTGCCAGCAGCCTCCCAGGGAGAATTATCACTGAAGCTTTCTTT. Variable domain in full (rest from reference TRBV5-4 and TRBJ1-1): ETGVTQSPTHLIKTRGQQVTLRCSSQSGHNTVSWYQQALGQGPQFIFQYYREEENGRGNFPPRFSGLQFPNYSSELNVNALELDDSALYLCASSLPGRIITEAFFGQGTRLTVV.

CDR3 in amino acids: CASRELSGNTIYF. The CDR3 nucleotides read TGTGCCAGCAGAGAACTCTCTGGAAACACCATATATTTT. The chain joins TRBV6-7 to TRBJ1-3; no clear D. TRBV6-7 is designated an ORF whose function remains uncertain. The length of the CDR3 is 13 residues. V was cut by 6 bases and J by 0 bases, with 6 bases left in between.

The chain recombines TRBV5-6 with TRBJ2-3; TRBD2 agrees at 13 bases. V lost 4 bases, J lost 4 bases, and 3 bases stayed unmatched. Germline assignment: CDR1 SGHDT and CDR2 YYEEEE. The CDR3 contains 15 residues. In DNA form, the CDR3 reads TGTGCCAGCAGCCCACTAGCGGGGGGGGCAGATACGCAGTATTTT. Protein: CASSPLAGGADTQYF.